The 28 T cell receptor beta chains below were found in one sample sequenced in a study of blood T cell repertoires in COVID-19 (dated by TCRdb to the early 2020s). The method was the immunoSEQ multiplex PCR assay. The table comes from immuneACCESS by way of TCRdb, which keeps in-frame sequences with V and J called. Part of the clones is missing from these tables; in studies checked, under half for an unresolved V gene and the rest for unknown reasons. The table for this sample lists 300,000 to 350,000 clones; about 90% of them were counted only once. In total, the top ten clones hold roughly 1% of the sample. Material for sequencing was PBMCs or T cells enriched from blood (not recorded which). Receptors originate from a woman in her twenties or thirties who had recovered from COVID-19.

There are many counts of this clone. This chain connects TRBV2 to TRBJ2-7; a possible D gene is TRBD1 (6 bases). V was pared by 10 bases and J by 0 bases, with 13 bases between. This CDR3 has 13 amino acids. Germline CDR1 reads SNHLY; CDR2 reads FYNNEI. The CDR3 sequence: CATAGQHSYEQYF. In nucleotides, the CDR3 is TGTGCCACCGCAGGACAGCACTCCTACGAGCAGTACTTC.

The V and J genes are TRBV2 and TRBJ1-5; 9 nucleotides agree with TRBD1. The CDR3 is 17 amino acids. Germline CDR1 SNHLY, CDR2 FYNNEI. J was trimmed by 3 bases and V by 2 bases; bases with no gene match: 8. The CDR3 sequence is CASSEQGTGPFNQPQHF. In DNA, the CDR3 is TGTGCCAGCAGTGAACAGGGGACAGGGCCCTTCAATCAGCCCCAGCATTTT.

This clone was detected a few times. The CDR3 loop reads CASSTGLDSGYTF. The CDR3 bases are TGTGCCAGCAGTACAGGGTTAGATTCCGGCTACACCTTC. This chain uses TRBV2 with TRBJ1-2, with D perhaps TRBD1 (6 bases). Between the trimmed V and J ends, which lost 5 bases and 8 bases, there was a span of 15 bases. The germline gives CDR1 SNHLY, CDR2 FYNNEI. CDR3 size: 13 residues.

V is TRBV28 and J is TRBJ1-2; 9 bases agree with TRBD1. The CDR3 has 14 amino acids. Losses at the gene ends were 5 bases for V and 5 bases for J; bases not matched to a gene: 6. Germline V CDR1 and CDR2: MDHEN, SYDVKM. CDR3 region: CASSAGTGRYGYTF. The CDR3 nucleotides are TGTGCCAGCAGTGCGGGGACAGGGAGGTATGGCTACACCTTC.

This rearrangement joins TRBV30 to TRBJ2-3, with D perhaps TRBD1 (6 bases). This CDR3 is built from 11 residues. Germline loops: CDR1 GTSNPN, CDR2 SVGIG (reference sequence). With 8 bases removed from V and 5 bases from J, the gap between germline ends came to 11 bases. DNA of the CDR3: TGTGCCCGTAAACAGGGAGATACGCAGTATTTT. Its translation: CARKQGDTQYF.

This chain uses TRBV5-5 with TRBJ2-7, with a tentative D call TRBD1 (8 bases). The length of the CDR3 is 12 residues. Germline V CDR1 and CDR2: SGHKS, YYEKEE (reference sequence). V was shortened by 3 bases and J by 11 bases, with 15 bases between the two germline ends. CDR3 in amino acids: CASSSGQGGEYF. CDR3 nucleotides: TGTGCCAGCAGCTCAGGACAGGGAGGGGAGTACTTC.

The J gene is TRBJ2-2, the V gene TRBV7-2; TRBD1 agrees at 9 bases. Germline V CDR1 and CDR2: SGHTA, FQGNSA. The CDR3 has 15 residues. Trimming cost V 5 bases and J 5 bases; bases outside gene matches: 6. Here the CDR3 reads CASSPGQGGTGELFF. The CDR3 DNA sequence: TGTGCCAGCAGCCCGGGACAGGGTGGGACCGGGGAGCTGTTTTTT.

The chain employs TRBV11-1 and TRBJ1-1; possible D gene TRBD1, 6 bases. The CDR3 extends over 13 amino acids. Per germline, CDR1 SGHAT and CDR2 FQDESV (reference sequence). The CDR3 is CASVGEGGTEAFF. The CDR3, as DNA: TGTGCGTCCGTGGGGGAAGGGGGCACTGAAGCTTTCTTT.

This chain joins TRBV30 and TRBJ1-1; the match to TRBD1 covers 9 bases. The CDR3 is made up of 16 amino acids. V trimming: 2 bases; J trimming: 5 bases; junction bases outside the gene matches: 12. The germline V gene has CDR1 GTSNPN and CDR2 SVGIG (reference sequence). The CDR3 region has the DNA TGTGCCTGGAGTCCTAAGTCCGGGACAGGGCGGACTGAAGCTTTCTTT. Amino acids: CAWSPKSGTGRTEAFF.

This clone has only one observation. The V gene is TRBV2, the J gene TRBJ1-1; D is possibly TRBD1 (5 bases). Per the germline V gene, CDR1 is SNHLY and CDR2 is FYNNEI. The CDR3 extends over 14 amino acids. The V gene lost 2 bases and the J gene lost 6 bases, with 13 bases spanning the gap. The CDR3 sequence is CASSEKWAGPEAFF. The CDR3 DNA is TGTGCCAGCAGTGAAAAGTGGGCAGGGCCTGAAGCTTTCTTT.

The chain uses TRBV7-9 and TRBJ2-2; TRBD2 is a possible D gene (5 bases). The CDR3 length is 17 residues. Trimming took off 5 bases at V and 6 bases at J, with 22 bases between the two ends. Germline CDR1 reads SEHNR; CDR2 reads FQNEAQ (reference sequence). This chain's CDR3 is CASSPGLSGRRAGELFF. The CDR3 nucleotides read TGTGCCAGCAGCCCAGGTCTGTCGGGGAGAAGGGCCGGGGAGCTGTTTTTT.

In DNA, the CDR3 is TGTGCCAGCAGCCAAGGATCTTACGGGGTGGCTCAGCCCCAGCATTTT. This translates into CASSQGSYGVAQPQHF. V and J are TRBV13 and TRBJ1-5, with no clear D. Germline-derived CDR1 and CDR2 are PRHDT and FYEKMQ (reference sequence). Trimming removed 5 bases at V and 6 bases at J, with 20 bases between. This CDR3 contains 16 residues.

The V gene is TRBV24-1, the J gene TRBJ2-2; TRBD2 aligns across 10 bases. This CDR3 has 16 residues. V gave up 5 bases and J gave up 2 bases; unmatched junction bases: 4. Looked up from germline, CDR1 is KGHDR and CDR2 is SFDVKD. The CDR3 nucleotides read TGTGCCACCAGTGGGAGCGGGGGGGCCAACACCGGGGAGCTGTTTTTT. As protein: CATSGSGGANTGELFF.

This rearrangement joins TRBV6-1 to TRBJ1-6; D might be TRBD1 (5 bases). The CDR3 is 16 residues long. The V end was cut by 4 bases, the J end by 7 bases, with 17 bases between. The germline V gene has CDR1 MNHNS and CDR2 SASEGT. CDR3 protein: CASSVDGSRGNSPLHF. The CDR3 DNA reads as TGTGCCAGCAGTGTTGACGGGTCGCGGGGCAATTCACCCCTCCACTTT.

V gene TRBV27 combines with J gene TRBJ2-3; 15 bases map to TRBD2. V gave up 5 bases and J gave up 5 bases; unmatched junction bases: 8. Germline V lookup: CDR1 MNHEY, CDR2 SMNVEV (reference sequence). The CDR3 has 17 amino acids. CDR3 protein: CASSPLGLAGGGDTQYF. The CDR3 DNA follows: TGTGCCAGCAGTCCCCTGGGACTAGCGGGGGGTGGAGATACGCAGTATTTT.

CDR3 DNA sequence: TGTGCCAGCAGCCCCCTCCAGGGCCTGAACACCGGGGAGCTGTTTTTT. It codes for CASSPLQGLNTGELFF. This chain joins TRBV5-5 and TRBJ2-2; D is perhaps TRBD1 (5 bases). Germline V gene lookup returns CDR1 SGHKS and CDR2 YYEKEE (reference sequence). The CDR3 sequence is 16 residues long. V lost 4 bases and J lost 1, with 14 bases in between.

This chain connects TRBV15 to TRBJ1-1; D gene ambiguous. The length of the CDR3 is 12 residues. Trimming took off 1 base at V and 7 bases at J, with 7 bases between the two ends. Germline loops: CDR1 LNHNV, CDR2 YYDKDF (reference sequence). Here the CDR3 DNA reads TGTGCCACCAGCAGAGTGCAGGATGAAGCTTTCTTT. Protein product: CATSRVQDEAFF.

The chain employs TRBV7-9 and TRBJ2-3; D is unclear. In germline, CDR1 is SEHNR, CDR2 FQNEAQ (reference sequence). Trimming removed 5 bases at V and 0 bases at J, with 15 bases between. The CDR3 is 16 amino acids. For the CDR3, the DNA is TGTGCCAGCAGCCCCCGCAGGCTGTCTAGCACAGATACGCAGTATTTT. Protein: CASSPRRLSSTDTQYF.

The rearrangement links TRBV12-3 or TRBV12-4 to TRBJ2-5; D ambiguous. CDR3 size: 13 residues. The V end was cut by 3 bases, the J end by 5 bases, with 10 bases between. The CDR3 is CASSFGSVETQYF. The CDR3 DNA reads as TGTGCCAGCAGTTTTGGTAGTGTGGAGACCCAGTACTTC.

This clone occurred a few times. This chain links TRBV30 with TRBJ2-2; D uncertain. V shed 2 bases and J shed 3 bases, with 4 bases lying between them. This CDR3 is built from 12 residues. The germline V gene has CDR1 GTSNPN and CDR2 SVGIG (reference sequence). The CDR3 DNA reads TGTGCCTGGAGTTTCGACACCGGGGAGCTGTTTTTT. Translation gives CAWSFDTGELFF.

The V gene is TRBV29-1, the J gene TRBJ2-3, with a possible D match to TRBD1 (6 bases). CDR1 SQVTM and CDR2 ANQGSEA come from the germline V gene. V shed 6 bases and J shed 4 bases, with 11 bases lying between them. CDR3 length: 12 amino acids. The CDR3 DNA is TGCAGCGTCTCACAGGGCGCAGATACGCAGTATTTT. It encodes CSVSQGADTQYF.

This chain connects TRBV2 to TRBJ2-3; D remains ambiguous. The CDR3 loop spans 14 amino acids. Germline V lookup: CDR1 SNHLY, CDR2 FYNNEI. Trimming cost V 2 bases and J 1 base, with 7 bases left between them. CDR3 sequence (DNA): TGTGCCAGCAGTGAAACGTTAGGCACAGATACGCAGTATTTT. This translates into CASSETLGTDTQYF.

The chain is built from TRBV18 and TRBJ2-7; 7 bases map to TRBD1. V lost 3 bases to trimming and J lost 7 bases; unmatched junction nucleotides: 12. The CDR3 spans 15 residues. CDR1 KGHSH and CDR2 LQKENI come from the germline V gene. DNA for the CDR3: TGTGCCAGCTCACCGCTCGCGCAGGGGGTCGGAGAGCAGTACTTC. Protein sequence: CASSPLAQGVGEQYF.

V is TRBV6-5 and J is TRBJ1-1; the D gene is possibly TRBD1 (5 bases). Trimming took off 5 bases at V and 1 base at J, with 11 bases between the two ends. The CDR3 length is 14 residues. Per germline, CDR1 MNHEY and CDR2 SVGAGI. The CDR3 DNA reads as TGTGCCAGCAGTCCATTACAGGCGAACACTGAAGCTTTCTTT. It specifies CASSPLQANTEAFF.

A few counts support this clone. The V and J genes are TRBV29-1 and TRBJ1-1; D is undetermined. The V end was cut by 6 bases, the J end by 0 bases, with 11 bases between. CDR1 and CDR2 from the germline V gene are SQVTM and ANQGSEA. CDR3 length: 13 amino acids. The CDR3 loop is CSVLISMNTEAFF. CDR3 DNA: TGCAGCGTCTTAATAAGCATGAACACTGAAGCTTTCTTT.

J is TRBJ1-2 and V is TRBV7-8; D might be TRBD1 (6 bases). The V end was cut by 4 bases, the J end by 4 bases, with 19 bases between. This CDR3 has 16 amino acids. Germline-derived CDR1 and CDR2 are SGHVS and FQNEAQ. The CDR3 DNA follows: TGTGCCAGCAGCTCAACCTCACAGGGTACAACCTATGGCTACACCTTC. Amino acid sequence: CASSSTSQGTTYGYTF.

The rearrangement uses TRBV7-6 and TRBJ1-2, with a possible D match to TRBD1 (6 bases). V lost 11 bases and J 8 bases, leaving 15 bases between the germline ends. Germline CDR1 is SGHVS and CDR2 is FNYEAQ. The CDR3 covers 11 residues. CDR3 DNA sequence: TGTGCCGGAGCCACAGGGATAGGCTACACCTTC. Its protein product is CAGATGIGYTF.

The chain combines TRBV28 with TRBJ1-1; possibly TRBD1 for D (6 bases). The ends were cut back, 8 bases at V and 6 bases at J, with 19 bases in the middle. CDR1 is MDHEN and CDR2 is SYDVKM in the germline V gene. The CDR3 totals 14 residues. The CDR3 DNA sequence: TGTGCCAGCCGCCCAGGGGATCTGAGCCCTGAAGCTTTCTTT. Translated, it gives CASRPGDLSPEAFF.